This TCR beta chain was recorded in a study of tumor-infiltrating lymphocytes in primary liver carcinoma. About the research overall: The study reported T1-T3 N0M0 tumors spanning 4.2 to 10 cm. The study's findings and limits: Tumor region pairs shared more overlap than did tumor-adjacent and tumor-blood pairs. Tumor tissue displayed a significantly greater top-250-clone fraction than blood (p = 0.039). Only about 7.5-25% of top clones were detected in all five tumor regions.

Joint extraction of RNA and DNA used 20-30 mg of bulk tissue that was unsorted. Starting material of 450 to 550 ng total RNA yielded TCR beta cDNA via a constant-region primer. Amplification in three nested multiplex PCR rounds with slightly modified ARM-PCR gave rise to TCR beta libraries. TCRdb reprocessed the multiplex PCR reads with MiXCR, giving one entry per CDR3 protein. The sample lists 100,000 to 150,000 distinct CDR3 sequences, 60% to 80% occurring once. In regard to this clonotype: Its antigen is still unknown. Because the CDR3 is missing its conserved closing phenylalanine or tryptophan, this is likely a read error.

The TCR was taken from a woman aged 60-70 years with primary liver carcinoma and hepatitis B virus infection. Source material: liver tumor tissue from sampling region 3. The subset: tumor region T3, left-lateral pole.

CDR3 amino acids: CASSLEPGSPLHY. The CDR3 nucleotides are TGTGCCAGCAGTCTAGAGCCAGGTTCACCCCTCCACTAT. This chain links TRBV11-2 with TRBJ1-6; D unclear. V was trimmed by 6 bases and J by 9 bases, leaving 12 bases between them. Germline-derived CDR1 and CDR2 are SGHAT and FQNNGV. This CDR3 contains 13 residues.